This T cell receptor (beta chain) was sequenced during a study of shared clonotypes between healthy human individuals. Study outcomes and limitations: An expected dependence of interdonor clonotype sharing on sequencing depth was noted.

CD45RO-negative CD8 cells positively selected for CCR7 made up the naive population, which excluded terminally differentiated effector memory CD45RA+ cells. A note on this clone: Its antigen is unknown.

TCRdb keeps only in-frame clones here, not all; method: immunoSEQ multiplex PCR. The sample has about 580,000 clones, roughly 98% seen once. Germline V gene data show CDR1 as MNHEY and CDR2 as SMNVEV (reference sequence). The length of the CDR3 is 15 residues. The V end lost 2 bases, the J end lost 4 bases, and 15 bases lay between the germline ends. This TCR was sampled from a man aged 30-40 years in good health. Sequencing was performed on naive CD8+ T cells sorted from blood. The rearrangement links TRBV27 to TRBJ2-7, with a tentative D call TRBD2 (5 bases). CDR3 nucleotide sequence: TGTGCCAGCAGTTTAGCCGGAGGATCCGTGTACGAGCAGTACTTC. The encoded protein is CASSLAGGSVYEQYF.